The clone carrying this T cell receptor beta chain was observed a few times. The antigen remains unidentified. These data belong to a study of PD-L1 blockade in urothelial cancer. The overall study: Blood samples had a median of around 150,000 T cells.

Broader study findings: Below-median TCR clonality that was measured in pretreatment blood predicted better survival.

Regarding time point: pretreatment peripheral blood. Here immunoSEQ multiplex PCR was the method, and the copy in TCRdb shows in-frame clones only, minus some. The table records more than 90,000 clones, roughly 84% of them present only once. CDR1 is MDHEN, CDR2 SYDVKM, per germline. This CDR3 is 14 amino acids long. V trimming: 10 bases; J trimming: 4 bases; junction bases outside the gene matches: 7. Sequencing used PBMCs, obtained around atezolizumab (anti-PD-L1) treatment. The chain couples TRBV28 to TRBJ1-4; 9 nucleotides match TRBD1. The source is a man aged 55 to 70 with urothelial cancer. For the CDR3, the DNA is TGTGCCACAGGACCGGACAGGGGTAATGAAAAACTGTTTTTT. Protein: CATGPDRGNEKLFF.